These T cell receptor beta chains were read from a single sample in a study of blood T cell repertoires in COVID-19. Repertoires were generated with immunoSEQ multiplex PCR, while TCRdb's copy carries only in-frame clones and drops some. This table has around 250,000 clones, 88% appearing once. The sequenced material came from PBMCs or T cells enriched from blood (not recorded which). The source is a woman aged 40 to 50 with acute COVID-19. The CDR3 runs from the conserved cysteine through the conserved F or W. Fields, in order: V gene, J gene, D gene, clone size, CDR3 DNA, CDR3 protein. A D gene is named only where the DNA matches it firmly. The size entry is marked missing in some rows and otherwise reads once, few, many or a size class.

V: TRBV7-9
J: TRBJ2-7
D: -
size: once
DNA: TGTGCCAGCAGCTTAGCGACTAGAAGATACGAGCAGTACTTC
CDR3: CASSLATRRYEQYF

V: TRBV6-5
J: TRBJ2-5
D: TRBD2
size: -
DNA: TGTGCCAGCAGCCCACGGACTAGTGGGGAGACCCAGTACTTC
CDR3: CASSPRTSGETQYF

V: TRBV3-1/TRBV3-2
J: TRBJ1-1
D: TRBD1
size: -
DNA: TGTGCCAGCAGCCAGGAGGGGACAGGCAGAAACACTGAAGCTTTCTTT
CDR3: CASSQEGTGRNTEAFF

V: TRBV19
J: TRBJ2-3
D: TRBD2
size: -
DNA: TGTGCCAGTAGTAACCCTAGCGGTAGCACAGATACGCAGTATTTT
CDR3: CASSNPSGSTDTQYF

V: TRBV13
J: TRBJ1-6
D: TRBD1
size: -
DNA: TGTGCCAGCAGCGGACGGAACAGGGGGGTTAATTTACGGAATTCACCCCTCCACTTT
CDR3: CASSGRNRGVNLRNSPLHF

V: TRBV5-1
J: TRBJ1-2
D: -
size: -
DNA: TGCGCCAGCAGCTTGGGAGGAGGGGAGCCGGATGGCTACACCTTC
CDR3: CASSLGGGEPDGYTF

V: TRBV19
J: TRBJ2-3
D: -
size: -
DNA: TGTGCCAGTAGTGTGGAGCTAGTGACCACCTCGAAAAACACAGATACGCAGTATTTT
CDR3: CASSVELVTTSKNTDTQYF

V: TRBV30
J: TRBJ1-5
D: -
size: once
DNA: TGTGCCTGGGGACATGGGGGCAATCAGCCCCAGCATTTT
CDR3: CAWGHGGNQPQHF

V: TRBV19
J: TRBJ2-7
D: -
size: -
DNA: TGTGCCAGTAGTATACGGGACTTGAGCGGTCGAGGCGAGCAGTACTTC
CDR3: CASSIRDLSGRGEQYF

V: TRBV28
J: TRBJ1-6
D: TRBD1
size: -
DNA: TGTGCCAGCAGCCCCGCAGGGGGAGAGGGTAATTCACCCCTCCACTTT
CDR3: CASSPAGGEGNSPLHF

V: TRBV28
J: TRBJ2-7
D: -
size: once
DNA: TGTGCCAGCACCGCGGGGACGAGCCACGAGCAGTACTTC
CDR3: CASTAGTSHEQYF